A single sample is the source of the 23 T cell receptor beta chains below, sequenced in a study of cytomegalovirus exposure and HLA in healthy donors. The PCR used 60 Vbeta and 13 Jbeta primers. The data were produced by immunoSEQ multiplex PCR, yet TCRdb's version contains in-frame clones alone and is incomplete. The data contain about 93,000 clones, around 84% of them singletons. Input material: PBMCs. All receptors derive from a woman aged 40 to 50 in good health and CMV-seronegative.

The V and J genes are TRBV6-6 and TRBJ2-1; D might be TRBD2 (6 bases). This CDR3 spans 13 amino acids. The germline V gene has CDR1 MNHNY and CDR2 SVGAGI (reference sequence). Trimming stripped 6 bases from V and 8 bases from J, with 14 bases between. The CDR3, as DNA: TGTGCCAGCAGCCGGGGACTTATCGATGAGCAGTTCTTC. This translates into CASSRGLIDEQFF.

CDR3 in DNA: TGCAGCGTTGAAGGGCTAGCGGGTTATACGCAGTATTTT. Protein: CSVEGLAGYTQYF. The chain combines TRBV29-1 with TRBJ2-3, with 8 bases fitting TRBD2. J was trimmed by 7 bases and V by 1 base; bases with no gene match: 4. This CDR3 region has 13 residues. Germline CDR1 SQVTM, CDR2 ANQGSEA.

Here the CDR3 DNA reads TGTGCCAGTAGTGTAAAAGGAGGGACCGGGGAGCTGTTTTTT. Its translation: CASSVKGGTGELFF. The chain couples TRBV19 to TRBJ2-2; the D gene is possibly TRBD2 (6 bases). The CDR3 sequence is 14 residues long. V gave up 5 bases and J gave up 5 bases, with 12 bases separating them. The germline gives CDR1 LNHDA, CDR2 SQIVND (reference sequence).

The CDR3 is CASSPGLAGRREQFF. Written as DNA, the CDR3 is TGTGCCAGCAGTCCCGGACTAGCGGGACGGAGGGAGCAGTTCTTC. V is TRBV27 and J is TRBJ2-1, with 12 bases identical to TRBD2. The CDR3 contains 15 residues. Germline-derived CDR1 and CDR2 are MNHEY and SMNVEV (reference sequence). V lost 5 bases, J lost 10 bases, and 9 bases stayed unmatched.

The J gene is TRBJ1-2, the V gene TRBV5-1, with 11 bases that match TRBD1. The CDR3 loop spans 17 amino acids. CDR1 and CDR2 (germline): SGHRS, YFSETQ. V dropped 1 base and J dropped 7; count of bases not matched to a gene: 12. This CDR3 is CASSLRYRDRGLRGYTF. Written as DNA, the CDR3 is TGCGCCAGCAGCTTGAGGTATCGGGACAGGGGGTTACGTGGCTACACCTTC. Based on the CDR3 plus reference TRBV5-1 and TRBJ1-2, the full variable domain is KAGVTQTPRYLIKTRGQQVTLSCSPISGHRSVSWYQQTPGQGLQFLFEYFSETQRNKGNFPGRFSGRQFSNSRSEMNVSTLELGDSALYLCASSLRYRDRGLRGYTFGSGTRLTVV.

The chain is built from TRBV5-8 and TRBJ2-5; the D gene is possibly TRBD2 (6 bases). Germline CDR1 SGHTS, CDR2 YDEGEE. With 3 bases removed from V and 2 bases from J, the gap between germline ends came to 11 bases. The CDR3 runs 14 residues. CDR3 DNA sequence: TGTGCCAGCAGCTACGGGACTCAGCAAGAGACCCAGTACTTC. Amino acid sequence: CASSYGTQQETQYF.

In its sample, this clone was seen a few times. CDR3: CASSPGLNTEAFF. Written as DNA, the CDR3 is TGTGCCAGCAGCCCGGGGTTGAACACTGAAGCTTTCTTT. The chain couples TRBV4-2 to TRBJ1-1; D gene uncertain. The CDR3 is 13 amino acids. The germline V gene encodes CDR1 LGHNA and CDR2 YNFKEQ. V was clipped by 4 bases and J by 0 bases, with 6 bases between them.

This clone has a handful of counts. This specimen includes other DNA sequences encoding the same CDR3. This chain links TRBV29-1 with TRBJ1-1, with a weak D call TRBD1 (5 bases). CDR1 and CDR2 (germline): SQVTM, ANQGSEA. The CDR3 contains 12 residues. V was cut by 3 bases and J by 1 base, with 6 bases left in between. CDR3 region: CSVDRANTEAFF. CDR3 coding DNA: TGCAGCGTTGACAGGGCGAACACTGAAGCTTTCTTT. Full variable domain (outside the CDR3, taken from reference TRBV29-1 and TRBJ1-1): SAVISQKPSRDICQRGTSLTIQCQVDSQVTMMFWYRQQPGQSLTLIATANQGSEATYESGFVIDKFPISRPNLTFSTLTVSNMSPEDSSIYLCSVDRANTEAFFGQGTRLTVV.

This chain uses TRBV27 with TRBJ2-7; D ambiguous. Looked up from germline, CDR1 is MNHEY and CDR2 is SMNVEV (reference sequence). Trimming took off 4 bases at V and 3 bases at J, with 4 bases between the two ends. There are 11 residues in the CDR3. As DNA, the CDR3 is TGTGCCAGCAGTTCTCTCTACGAGCAGTACTTC. This translates into CASSSLYEQYF.

The V and J genes are TRBV7-6 and TRBJ2-5, with 10 nucleotides matching TRBD1. J was trimmed by 4 bases and V by 5 bases; bases with no gene match: 10. Germline CDR1 is SGHVS and CDR2 is FNYEAQ. The CDR3 consists of 16 residues. The CDR3 nucleotides read TGTGCCAGCAGCCCGCAGCGGGACAGGGGTGTAGAGACCCAGTACTTC. Translation: CASSPQRDRGVETQYF.

This clone was seen only once. Other nucleotide sequences in the sample specify the same CDR3. V is TRBV5-1 and J is TRBJ1-5, with TRBD1 identical over 9 bases. The CDR3 spans 15 residues. CDR1 is SGHRS and CDR2 is YFSETQ in the germline V gene. V dropped 6 bases and J dropped 4; count of bases not matched to a gene: 8. In DNA, the CDR3 is TGCGCCAGCAAAGAGGACAGGGGAGCAAATCAGCCCCAGCATTTT. Protein: CASKEDRGANQPQHF.

The J gene is TRBJ2-2, the V gene TRBV4-2, with 11 bases matching TRBD2. The length of the CDR3 is 17 residues. CDR1 is LGHNA, CDR2 YNFKEQ, per germline. V dropped 0 bases and J dropped 2; count of bases not matched to a gene: 2. Written as DNA, the CDR3 is TGTGCCAGCAGCCAAGAACTAGCGGGAGCTAACACCGGGGAGCTGTTTTTT. This sequence encodes CASSQELAGANTGELFF.

The chain carries TRBV5-4 and TRBJ2-3, with D perhaps matching TRBD2 (5 bases). V lost 3 bases to trimming and J lost 0 bases, with 14 bases between them. CDR1 is SGHNT and CDR2 is YYREEE in the germline V gene (reference sequence). This CDR3 spans 16 amino acids. DNA for the CDR3: TGTGCCAGCAGCTCAGCGCGGGCTCGTAGCACAGATACGCAGTATTTT. Translating gives CASSSARARSTDTQYF.

V is TRBV6-1 and J is TRBJ1-4, with 10 bases matching TRBD1. Looked up from germline, CDR1 is MNHNS and CDR2 is SASEGT. J was trimmed by 8 bases and V by 4 bases; bases with no gene match: 7. CDR3 length: 15 amino acids. The CDR3, as DNA: TGTGCCAGCAGTGTTCTTCCGGGACAGGGGGAAAAACTGTTTTTT. It is translated as CASSVLPGQGEKLFF.

The J gene is TRBJ1-1, the V gene TRBV5-1, with D possibly matching TRBD1 (6 bases). Germline V CDR1 and CDR2: SGHRS, YFSETQ. V was pared by 3 bases and J by 4 bases, with 16 bases between. The CDR3 has 15 amino acids. CDR3 nucleotides: TGCGCCAGCAGCTACCAGGGGCGTACTAGCACTGAAGCTTTCTTT. It is translated as CASSYQGRTSTEAFF.

This chain links TRBV4-1 with TRBJ2-1; the match to TRBD2 covers 7 bases. From germline, CDR1 is MGHRA and CDR2 YSYEKL. V lost 5 bases, J lost 0 bases, and 4 bases stayed unmatched. The CDR3 runs 15 residues. CDR3 in amino acids: CASSYSSGSYNEQFF. In nucleotides, the CDR3 is TGCGCCAGCAGCTATTCTAGCGGCTCCTACAATGAGCAGTTCTTC.

This rearrangement joins TRBV9 to TRBJ2-1, with no clear D. Germline values: CDR1 SGDLS, CDR2 YYNGEE. Trimming cost V 2 bases and J 4 bases, with 13 bases left between them. This CDR3 contains 15 residues. The CDR3 sequence: CASSVASATYNEQFF. CDR3 in DNA: TGTGCCAGCAGCGTGGCAAGCGCCACATACAATGAGCAGTTCTTC.

This clone was observed a few times. The chain combines TRBV25-1 with TRBJ1-1; 8 bases fit TRBD1. CDR3 length: 13 residues. The junction had 12 bases not matched to a gene; V was cut back by 8 bases and J by 10 bases. The germline CDR1 and CDR2 sequences are MGHDK and SYGVNS. The CDR3 loop reads CASCSWDRPSAFF. CDR3 DNA: TGTGCCAGCTGTTCTTGGGACAGGCCATCAGCTTTCTTT.

This clone has just a few counts. The chain's CDR3 is CAWSVVQSNQPQHF. In nucleotides, the CDR3 is TGTGCCTGGAGTGTAGTGCAGAGCAATCAGCCCCAGCATTTT. V gene TRBV30 combines with J gene TRBJ1-5; D is undetermined. Germline CDR1 GTSNPN, CDR2 SVGIG (reference sequence). With 0 bases removed from V and 1 base from J, the gap between germline ends came to 7 bases. The CDR3 runs 14 residues.

This clone was observed a single time. V gene TRBV9 combines with J gene TRBJ2-1, with D unclear. This CDR3 has 12 amino acids. Trimming removed 4 bases at V and 6 bases at J, with 8 bases between. Germline V lookup: CDR1 SGDLS, CDR2 YYNGEE. CDR3 residues: CASSPTRNEQFF. CDR3 DNA: TGTGCCAGCAGCCCAACGCGCAATGAGCAGTTCTTC.

This clone showed up just once. The genes are TRBV18 and TRBJ2-3, with 7 bases lining up with TRBD2. CDR1 is KGHSH, CDR2 LQKENI, per germline. The CDR3 consists of 14 residues. Germline trimming cut 2 bases from V and 2 bases from J; bases unmatched to any gene: 1. The CDR3 is CASSPSGTTDTQYF. The DNA for the CDR3 is TGTGCCAGCTCACCAAGCGGGACCACAGATACGCAGTATTTT.

A few counts support this clone. This rearrangement joins TRBV2 to TRBJ2-1; D is unclear. Germline V CDR1 and CDR2: SNHLY, FYNNEI. V lost 10 bases, J lost 10 bases, and 14 bases lay in between. The CDR3 has 11 amino acids. CDR3 DNA: TGTGCCATAACGACAATAGAGGAGCAGTTCTTC. Protein: CAITTIEEQFF.

This clone appeared a few times. The chain couples TRBV28 to TRBJ1-6; D may be TRBD1 (5 bases). The V gene's germline CDR1 is MDHEN and CDR2 SYDVKM. Trimming left V 6 bases short and J 10 bases short, with 16 bases between. CDR3 length: 14 residues. CDR3 in amino acids: CASSGGAGNSPLHF. The DNA of the CDR3 is TGTGCCAGCAGCGGAGGGGCAGGGAACTCACCCCTCCACTTT.